This section outlines one T cell receptor (beta chain) sequence together with its context. Its antigen is undetermined. The data were obtained in a study of cytomegalovirus exposure and HLA in healthy donors. Study outcomes and limitations: Clonal expansion, a later analysis showed, was greater in HLA-associated TCR beta chains than in equally common others.

PCR was performed using 60 Vbeta and 13 Jbeta primers. Method: immunoSEQ multiplex PCR; TCRdb's copy keeps in-frame clones and lacks some. The table has under 120,000 clones, 60% to 85% seen once. The V end lost 3 bases, the J end lost 4 bases, and 10 bases lay between the germline ends. Germline-derived CDR1 and CDR2 are KGHSH and LQKENI. This CDR3 has 13 residues. This sequence was found in a female donor in good health and CMV-seropositive. The rearrangement links TRBV18 to TRBJ2-7, with D perhaps matching TRBD1 (6 bases). Sequenced: PBMCs. Written as DNA, the CDR3 is TGTGCCAGCTCACCCCAGGGGTTATACGAGCAGTACTTC. This gives the protein CASSPQGLYEQYF.